This entry features one T cell receptor beta chain sequence. This record comes from a study of blood T cell repertoires in COVID-19. For the study at large: Both acute and convalescent COVID-19 samples were obtained from the United States, Italy and Spain.

Looked up from germline, CDR1 is SGHRS and CDR2 is YFSETQ. The V end lost 4 bases, the J end lost 0 bases, and 7 bases lay between the germline ends. The CDR3 covers 13 residues. Libraries were prepared by immunoSEQ multiplex PCR; TCRdb keeps only in-frame clonotypes and omits some of them. The sample lists more than 250,000 clones, approximately 89% occurring once. The cohort comprised adults aged roughly 18 to 95 years residing in under 25 US areas. Researchers sorted participants into cohorts using their self-reported clinical history. The sequence derives from a woman aged 40 to 49 with acute COVID-19. Sequenced: PBMCs or T cells enriched from blood (not recorded which). The genes are TRBV5-1 and TRBJ1-1, with D tentatively TRBD1 (5 bases). The CDR3, as DNA: TGCGCCAGCAGCCGACAGATGAACACTGAAGCTTTCTTT. Translated: CASSRQMNTEAFF.